Reported below is one T cell receptor (beta chain). TCRdb's table, derived via immunoSEQ multiplex PCR, lists solely in-frame clones and lacks some. The sample records more than 60,000 clones, approximately 87% being singletons. There are 13 residues in the CDR3. Trimming left V 3 bases short and J 3 bases short, with 9 bases between. Per the germline V gene, CDR1 is KGHSH and CDR2 is LQKENI. This specimen comes from a study of technical replicates of blood from several donors. The gene calls are TRBV18 and TRBJ2-7; unclear D gene. The TCR was taken from a human donor in good health. Some clones in this sample may be carry-over from other donors' samples. Sequenced: PBMCs. For the CDR3, the DNA is TGTGCCAGCTCACCGGGCAGCTACTACGAGCAGTACTTC. Protein: CASSPGSYYEQYF.